This T cell receptor (beta chain) was documented in a study of CD8+ T cells in alopecia areata. Sequencing used cDNA as its template, made by extracting RNA and reverse transcribing it. This table comes from immunoSEQ multiplex PCR, and its TCRdb copy is limited to in-frame clones, with some not included. Altogether 150,000 to 200,000 clones are present, about 60% being singletons, with the ten largest covering less than 4%. Treatment defined: oral pan-JAK inhibitor, 5-10 mg twice daily. This specimen consisted of CD4+ T cells sorted from blood, obtained at week 4, from a patient treated with tofacitinib. This receptor was obtained from a human donor with alopecia areata.

The CDR3 sequence: CASSPLWPGPYEQYF. Here the CDR3 DNA reads TGTGCCAGCAGCCCACTCTGGCCGGGGCCTTACGAGCAGTACTTC. The chain employs TRBV14 and TRBJ2-7; the D call may be TRBD1 or TRBD2 (5 bases each). The length of the CDR3 is 15 residues. Per germline, CDR1 SGHDN and CDR2 FVKESK. V was clipped by 4 bases and J by 4 bases, with 17 bases between them. Full variable domain (missing parts from reference TRBV14 and TRBJ2-7): EAGVTQFPSHSVIEKGQTVTLRCDPISGHDNLYWYRRVMGKEIKFLLHFVKESKQDESGMPNNRFLAERTGGTYSTLKVQPAELEDSGVYFCASSPLWPGPYEQYFGPGTRLTVT.